The rows below give T cell receptor beta chains drawn from one sample of a study of T cell repertoires in cytomegalovirus infection. Using its own MiXCR run on the reads, TCRdb lists one record per CDR3 protein. The table records about 230,000 distinct CDR3 sequences, about 5.9% of them present only once. Sequenced: PBMCs. The receptors derive from a human donor in good health (CMV status not recorded). Some clones in this sample may be carry-over from other donors' samples. Both conserved end residues are part of each CDR3. The order of the fields is J gene, clone size, V gene, D gene, CDR3 DNA, CDR3 protein. A D gene is named only where the DNA matches it firmly. Some rows have no size entry. The others give once, few or many, or a class for an expanded clone.

>TRBJ2-2|many|TRBV29-1|.
TGCAGCGTTGAAGAGTTCCGCCAGAGGAACACCGGGGAGCTGTTTTTT
CSVEEFRQRNTGELFF
>TRBJ1-1|many|TRBV6-2/TRBV6-3|TRBD1
TGTGCCAGCTCCCGGGACAGCACTGAAGCTTTCTTT
CASSRDSTEAFF
>TRBJ2-7|few|TRBV20-1|.
TGCAGTGCTCCTGGTTCGGCCCGCTACGAGCAGTACTTC
CSAPGSARYEQYF
>TRBJ2-5|many|TRBV29-1|TRBD1
TGCAGCGTTGAATCGACAGGGGGAGAGACCCAGTACTTC
CSVESTGGETQYF
>TRBJ2-7|many|TRBV12-3/TRBV12-4|TRBD1
TGTGCCAGCAGTTCGCCCGGGACAGGGGATAGGGAGCAGTACTTC
CASSSPGTGDREQYF
>TRBJ2-3|many|TRBV4-1|TRBD2
TGCGCCAGCAGCCAAGATAAGTCTAGCGGGGGGCTGAGCACAGATACGCAGTATTTT
CASSQDKSSGGLSTDTQYF
>TRBJ2-1|.|TRBV5-1|TRBD2
TGCGCCAGCAGCCCCATCTTTAGCGGGGGGGCGGGGAATGAGCAGTTCTTC
CASSPIFSGGAGNEQFF
>TRBJ2-7|many|TRBV5-5|TRBD1
TGTGCCAGCAGCTTGATGAGACAGGGGGTTGTCGAGCAGTACTTC
CASSLMRQGVVEQYF
>TRBJ2-3|many|TRBV10-3|TRBD2
TGTGCCATCAGTGAAGCCGGGACTAGGGGCACAGATACGCAGTATTTT
CAISEAGTRGTDTQYF
>TRBJ2-1|few|TRBV20-1|TRBD2
TGCAGTGCTAACGGGGGGAGCTCCTACAATGAGCAGTTCTTC
CSANGGSSYNEQFF
>TRBJ1-1|many|TRBV15|.
TGTGCCACCAGCTTCGGAGGGAGCACTGAAGCTTTCTTT
CATSFGGSTEAFF
>TRBJ1-6|many|TRBV6-6|.
TGTGCCAGCAGTTTCGGCGGAGAATGGTCACCCCTCCACTTT
CASSFGGEWSPLHF
>TRBJ2-3|many|TRBV5-1|.
TGCGCCAGCAGCTTAGGCGGGTCTGACGCAGATACGCAGTATTTT
CASSLGGSDADTQYF
>TRBJ2-5|many|TRBV5-1|TRBD2
TGCGCCAGCAGTTACAGCGGGGGGGCCGAAGAGACCCAGTACTTC
CASSYSGGAEETQYF
>TRBJ1-2|.|TRBV2|.
TGTGCCAGCAGTGAACTCGGGAGATCTAACTATGGCTACACCTTC
CASSELGRSNYGYTF
>TRBJ1-3|.|TRBV29-1|.
TGCAGCGTTGATACAGTCGGAAACACCATATATTTT
CSVDTVGNTIYF
>TRBJ2-1|few|TRBV29-1|.
TGCAGCTCTATCTCAGGGCGGCAGTTCTTC
CSSISGRQFF
>TRBJ1-2|many|TRBV19|.
TGTGCCAGTAGTATATCAGGTGTCAAGGGTGGCTACACCTTC
CASSISGVKGGYTF
>TRBJ2-1|many|TRBV7-2|.
TGTGCCAGCAGCTCCGAGGGGATCTACTTAAATGAGCAGTTCTTC
CASSSEGIYLNEQFF
>TRBJ1-2|many|TRBV7-3|TRBD1
TGTGCCAGCAGAAATATGACAGGGAACTATGGCTACACCTTC
CASRNMTGNYGYTF
>TRBJ1-1|many|TRBV12-3/TRBV12-4|.
TGTGCCAGCACCGAAGTCAGGGTAACTGAAGCTTTCTTT
CASTEVRVTEAFF
>TRBJ2-5|few|TRBV5-1|.
TGCGCCAGCAGCTTGGGCAGTCACCAAGAGACCCAGTACTTC
CASSLGSHQETQYF
>TRBJ1-5|many|TRBV7-2|.
TGTGCCAGCAGCCACACATATAGCAATCAGCCCCAGCATTTT
CASSHTYSNQPQHF
>TRBJ2-2|.|TRBV13|.
TGTGCCAGCAGCGTGGGCTTGGTGAGGGGCACCGGGGAGCTGTTTTTT
CASSVGLVRGTGELFF
>TRBJ2-5|few|TRBV12-3/TRBV12-4|TRBD1
TGTGCCAGCAGTTCGCCCGGGACAGGGGATGAGACCCAGTACTTC
CASSSPGTGDETQYF
>TRBJ2-4|many|TRBV7-2|.
TGTGCCAGCAGCTTACTAGCCAAAAACATTCAGTACTTC
CASSLLAKNIQYF
>TRBJ2-7|many|TRBV6-5|.
TGTGCCAGCAGTTCTGGGGACTCCTACGAGCAGTACTTC
CASSSGDSYEQYF
>TRBJ2-1|many|TRBV7-6|.
TGTGCCAGCAGCGCTATGGAGGGGACTGAGCAGTTCTTC
CASSAMEGTEQFF
>TRBJ1-4|many|TRBV7-2|.
TGTGCCAGCAGCTTACAACAGGCGACTAATGAAAAACTGTTTTTT
CASSLQQATNEKLFF
>TRBJ1-4|.|TRBV4-3|TRBD1
TGCGCCAGCAGCCAAGGAGTCCCGGGACAGGGTAGAAATGAAAAACTGTTTTTT
CASSQGVPGQGRNEKLFF
>TRBJ2-2|many|TRBV29-1|.
TGCAGCGCTTTTGAGGGGGTGGCCGGGGAGCTGTTTTTT
CSAFEGVAGELFF
>TRBJ1-4|many|TRBV2|.
TGTGCCAGCAGTCCGGAGGATGAAAAACTGTTTTTT
CASSPEDEKLFF
>TRBJ2-7|many|TRBV20-1|.
TGCAGTGCTAGAGATGAGAACGAGCAGTACTTC
CSARDENEQYF
>TRBJ2-1|many|TRBV20-1|.
TGCAGTGCAGAACCTACAGGGAGCTCCTACAATGAGCAGTTCTTC
CSAEPTGSSYNEQFF
>TRBJ2-5|.|TRBV7-6|.
TGTGCCAGCAGTTATAGGGTATCATTGGAGACCCAGTACTTC
CASSYRVSLETQYF
>TRBJ2-7|many|TRBV20-1|.
TGCAGTGCCTGGGGGCCCCGCTACGAGCAGTACTTC
CSAWGPRYEQYF
>TRBJ1-6|many|TRBV7-2|.
TGTGCCAGCAGCTCCCCGACAGGTGGACCCCTCCACTTT
CASSSPTGGPLHF
>TRBJ1-1|many|TRBV20-1|.
TGCAGTGCTTTAGACGAGGGATCGAACACTGAAGCTTTCTTT
CSALDEGSNTEAFF
>TRBJ2-1|many|TRBV10-3|TRBD2
TGTGCCACGGGGGGCAATGAGCAGTTCTTC
CATGGNEQFF
>TRBJ2-4|many|TRBV25-1|TRBD1
TGTGCCAGCAACCGACAGGGCTCAAACATTCAGTACTTC
CASNRQGSNIQYF
>TRBJ1-4|many|TRBV7-2|.
TGTGCCAGCAGCTTCGGACGGATAACTAATGAAAAACTGTTTTTT
CASSFGRITNEKLFF